These T cell receptor beta chains were read from a single sample in a study of TIL therapy for anti-PD-1-resistant metastatic lung cancer. Profiling relied on immunoSEQ multiplex PCR, and the TCRdb table lists in-frame clones only, not all of them. The table records fewer than 20,000 clones, 83% of them present only once. The input for sequencing was blood, taken at baseline. These TCRs come from a person aged 25-80 years with non-small cell lung cancer. Each CDR3 is given with its conserved first and last residue. A D gene is named only where the DNA matches it firmly. Size tells how often a clone was seen (once, few, many) or the class of an expanded clone, and some rows leave it out.

j_call d_call cdr3_length clone_size v_call cdr3_aa cdr3_nt
TRBJ2-3 NA 17 NA TRBV19 CASTSIRGSASTDTQYF TGTGCCAGTACCTCCATTCGTGGGAGCGCTTCCACAGATACGCAGTATTTT
TRBJ1-1 NA 13 NA TRBV4-3 CASSQELGLGAFF TGCGCCAGCAGCCAAGAATTGGGGCTTGGAGCTTTCTTT
TRBJ2-3 NA 12 NA TRBV7-9 CASSLLADTQYF TGTGCCAGCAGCTTATTGGCAGATACGCAGTATTTT
TRBJ1-1 NA 13 NA TRBV10-3 CAISDQDNTEAFF TGTGCCATCAGTGATCAGGACAACACTGAAGCTTTCTTT
TRBJ2-3 NA 15 NA TRBV18 CASSPPISGTDTQYF TGTGCCAGCTCACCACCGATTAGTGGCACAGATACGCAGTATTTT
TRBJ2-7 NA 14 NA TRBV10-3 CAISDQGRQWEQYF TGTGCCATCAGTGATCAGGGCAGGCAATGGGAGCAGTACTTC
TRBJ2-7 TRBD2 14 NA TRBV5-4 CASSLAGGPYEQYF TGTGCCAGCAGCTTGGCGGGGGGGCCCTACGAGCAGTACTTC
TRBJ2-7 TRBD1 13 once TRBV27 CASTRGIDYEQYF TGTGCCAGCACCAGGGGGATTGACTACGAGCAGTACTTC
TRBJ2-5 NA 15 NA TRBV4-3 CASSQDRADQETQYF TGCGCCAGCAGCCAAGATCGGGCAGACCAAGAGACCCAGTACTTC
TRBJ2-3 TRBD2 17 NA TRBV15 CATSRDYPGTSLDTQYF TGTGCCACCAGCAGAGATTACCCCGGGACTAGCTTAGATACGCAGTATTTT
TRBJ2-1 NA 17 NA TRBV7-3 CASSPLGDPRGNNEQFF TGTGCCAGCAGCCCGCTGGGGGATCCGCGGGGAAACAATGAGCAGTTCTTC
TRBJ2-7 NA 15 NA TRBV5-5 CASSLRGRLLYEQYF TGTGCCAGCAGCTTGCGGGGACGCCTCCTATACGAGCAGTACTTC
TRBJ2-2 NA 13 few TRBV7-7 CASSSQGTGELFF TGTGCTAGCAGCTCCCAGGGCACCGGGGAGCTGTTTTTT
TRBJ1-2 NA 14 NA TRBV27 CASSNRRTDYGYTF TGTGCCAGCAGCAATCGCCGGACAGACTATGGCTACACCTTC
TRBJ2-1 TRBD2 18 NA TRBV11-2 CASSSRAGSGASYNEQFF TGTGCCAGCAGCTCACGGGCGGGTAGCGGGGCCTCATACAATGAGCAGTTCTTC
TRBJ2-1 NA 15 few TRBV27 CASSLLPRSYNEQFF TGTGCCAGCAGTTTGTTACCCCGCAGCTACAATGAGCAGTTCTTC
TRBJ2-4 NA 13 NA TRBV27 CASSSQGVNIQYF TGTGCCAGCAGTTCTCAAGGGGTAAACATTCAGTACTTC
TRBJ2-1 NA 17 NA TRBV27 CASSRDGGAMSYNEQFF TGTGCCAGCAGTCGGGATGGGGGGGCAATGTCCTACAATGAGCAGTTCTTC
TRBJ2-7 NA 15 once TRBV23-1 CASSQCDGVSYEQYF TGCGCCAGCAGTCAATGTGACGGAGTCTCCTACGAGCAGTACTTC